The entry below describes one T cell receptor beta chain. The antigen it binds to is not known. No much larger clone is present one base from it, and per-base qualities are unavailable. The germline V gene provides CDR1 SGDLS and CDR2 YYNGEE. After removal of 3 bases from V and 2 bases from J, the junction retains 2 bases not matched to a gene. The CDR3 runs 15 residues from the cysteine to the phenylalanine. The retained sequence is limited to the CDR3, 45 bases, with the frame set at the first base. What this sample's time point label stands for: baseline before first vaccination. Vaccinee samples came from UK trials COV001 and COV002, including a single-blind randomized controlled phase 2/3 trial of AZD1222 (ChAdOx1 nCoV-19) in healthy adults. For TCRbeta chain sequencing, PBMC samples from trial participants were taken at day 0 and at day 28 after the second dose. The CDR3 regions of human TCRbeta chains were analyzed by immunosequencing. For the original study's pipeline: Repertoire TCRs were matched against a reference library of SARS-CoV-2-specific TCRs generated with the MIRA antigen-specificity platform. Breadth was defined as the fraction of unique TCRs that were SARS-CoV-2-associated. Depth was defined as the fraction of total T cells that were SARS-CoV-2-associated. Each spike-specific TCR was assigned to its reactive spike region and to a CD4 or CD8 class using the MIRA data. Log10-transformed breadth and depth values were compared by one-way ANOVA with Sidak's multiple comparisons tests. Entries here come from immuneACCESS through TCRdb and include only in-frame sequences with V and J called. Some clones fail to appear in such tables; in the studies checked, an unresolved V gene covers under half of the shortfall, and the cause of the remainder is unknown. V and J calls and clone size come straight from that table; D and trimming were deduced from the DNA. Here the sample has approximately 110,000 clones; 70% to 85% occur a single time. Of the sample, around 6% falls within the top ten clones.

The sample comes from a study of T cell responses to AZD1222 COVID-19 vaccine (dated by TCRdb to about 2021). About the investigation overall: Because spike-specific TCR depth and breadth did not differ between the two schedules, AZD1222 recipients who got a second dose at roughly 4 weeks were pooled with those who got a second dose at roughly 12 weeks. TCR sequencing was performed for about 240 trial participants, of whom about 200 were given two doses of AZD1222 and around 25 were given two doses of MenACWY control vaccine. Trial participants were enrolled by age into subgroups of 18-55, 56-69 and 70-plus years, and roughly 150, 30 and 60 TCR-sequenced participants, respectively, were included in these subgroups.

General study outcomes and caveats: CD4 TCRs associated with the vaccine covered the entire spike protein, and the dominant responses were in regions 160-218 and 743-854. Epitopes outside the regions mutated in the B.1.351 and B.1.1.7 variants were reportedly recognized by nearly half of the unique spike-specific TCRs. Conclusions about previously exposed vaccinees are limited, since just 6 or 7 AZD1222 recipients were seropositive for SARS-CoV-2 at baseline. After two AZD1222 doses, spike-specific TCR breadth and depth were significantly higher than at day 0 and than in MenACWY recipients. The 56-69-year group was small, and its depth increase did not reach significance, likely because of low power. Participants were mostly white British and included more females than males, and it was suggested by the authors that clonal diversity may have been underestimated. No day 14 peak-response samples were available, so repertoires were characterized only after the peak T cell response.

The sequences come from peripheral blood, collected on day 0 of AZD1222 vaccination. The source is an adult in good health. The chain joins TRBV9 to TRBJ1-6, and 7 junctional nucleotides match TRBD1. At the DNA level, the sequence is TGTGCCAGCAGCGGACAGGGCACCTATAATTCACCCCTCCACTTT. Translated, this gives CASSGQGTYNSPLHF.